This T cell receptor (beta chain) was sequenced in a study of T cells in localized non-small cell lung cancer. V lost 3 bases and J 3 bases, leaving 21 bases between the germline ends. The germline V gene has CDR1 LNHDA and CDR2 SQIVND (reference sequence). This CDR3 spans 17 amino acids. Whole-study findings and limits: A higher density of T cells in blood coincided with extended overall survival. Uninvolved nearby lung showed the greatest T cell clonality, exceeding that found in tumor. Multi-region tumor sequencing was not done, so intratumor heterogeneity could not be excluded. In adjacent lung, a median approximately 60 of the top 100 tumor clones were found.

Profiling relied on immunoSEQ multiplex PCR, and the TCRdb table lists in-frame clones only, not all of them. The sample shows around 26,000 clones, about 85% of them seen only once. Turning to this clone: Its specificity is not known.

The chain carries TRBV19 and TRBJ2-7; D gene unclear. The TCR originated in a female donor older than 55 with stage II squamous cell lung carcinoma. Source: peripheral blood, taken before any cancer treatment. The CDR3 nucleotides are TGTGCCAGTAGTATCGAACAGTTTGGTCAAGGTTTCTACGAGCAGTACTTC. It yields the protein CASSIEQFGQGFYEQYF. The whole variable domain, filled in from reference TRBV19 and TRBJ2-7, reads DGGITQSPKYLFRKEGQNVTLSCEQNLNHDAMYWYRQDPGQGLRLIYYSQIVNDFQKGDIAEGYSVSREKKESFPLTVTSAQKNPTAFYLCASSIEQFGQGFYEQYFGPGTRLTVT.